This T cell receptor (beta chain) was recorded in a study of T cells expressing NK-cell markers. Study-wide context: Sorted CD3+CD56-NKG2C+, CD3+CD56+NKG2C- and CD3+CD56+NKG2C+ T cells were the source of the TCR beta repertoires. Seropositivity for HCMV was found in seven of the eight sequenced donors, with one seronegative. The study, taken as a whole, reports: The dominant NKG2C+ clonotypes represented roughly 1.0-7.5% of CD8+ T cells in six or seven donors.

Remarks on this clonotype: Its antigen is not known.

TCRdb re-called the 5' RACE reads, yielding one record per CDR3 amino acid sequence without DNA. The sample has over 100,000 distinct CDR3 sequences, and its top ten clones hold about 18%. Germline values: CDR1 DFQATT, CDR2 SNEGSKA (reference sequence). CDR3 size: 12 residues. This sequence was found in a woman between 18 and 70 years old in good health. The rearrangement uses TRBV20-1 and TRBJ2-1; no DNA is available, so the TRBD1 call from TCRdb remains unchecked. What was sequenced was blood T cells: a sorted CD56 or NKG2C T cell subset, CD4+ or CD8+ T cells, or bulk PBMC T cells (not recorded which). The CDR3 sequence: CSATDRSNEQFF.